Following are 4 T cell receptor beta chains from one sample sequenced in a study of shared clonotypes between healthy human individuals (dated by TCRdb to 2018 to 2021). The protocol used for the library was the immunoSEQ multiplex PCR assay. The source is immuneACCESS, and TCRdb retained only in-frame sequences with V and J called. Part of the clones is not carried over; for the studies checked, unresolved V genes explain less than half of this, and the remainder is unexplained. The sample table lists 800,000 or so clones, about 97% of them with a count of one. The ten biggest clones cover less than 0.25% of the sample. CD8 naive samples consisted of CD45RO-negative cells that were positively selected for CCR7, yielding a CD45RA+CCR7+ population without TemRA cells. The material sequenced was naive CD8+ T cells sorted from blood. The meaning of the sample's cell subset or site label: CD45RA+CCR7+. These receptor sequences come from a man aged 25 to 45 in good health.

CDR3 nucleotides: TGTGCCAGCAGTGGGCAGGGAAACTATGGCTACACCTTC. Residues: CASSGQGNYGYTF. The chain couples TRBV7-9 to TRBJ1-2; D is possibly TRBD1 (5 bases). The CDR3 totals 13 residues. Per the germline V gene, CDR1 is SEHNR and CDR2 is FQNEAQ (reference sequence). V dropped 6 bases and J dropped 2 bases, with 10 bases sitting between them.

The chain links TRBV5-5 to TRBJ2-7, with unresolved D. This CDR3 has 11 residues. CDR1 SGHKS and CDR2 YYEKEE come from the germline V gene (reference sequence). The V end lost 1 base, the J end lost 9 bases, and 8 bases lay between the germline ends. For the CDR3, the DNA is TGTGCCAGCAGCTTGAACCACGGGCAGTACTTC. It encodes CASSLNHGQYF.

V is TRBV2 and J is TRBJ2-3; the match to TRBD1 covers 8 bases. The CDR3 runs to 12 residues. CDR1 SNHLY and CDR2 FYNNEI come from the germline V gene. V was pared by 6 bases and J by 4 bases, with 0 bases of the junction left unmatched. Written as DNA, the CDR3 is TGTGCCAGCAGACAGGGGGCAGATACGCAGTATTTT. The encoded protein is CASRQGADTQYF.

This clone appeared a single time. The same CDR3 is also encoded by other DNA sequences in this sample. This sequence joins TRBV7-6 and TRBJ2-3, with TRBD2 matching 8 bases. The V gene end was trimmed by 1 base and the J gene end by 2 bases; junction bases not matched to a gene: 2. The CDR3 totals 15 residues. The germline gives CDR1 SGHVS, CDR2 FNYEAQ. CDR3 nucleotide sequence: TGTGCCAGCAGCTTAGGAGCGGGGGTCACAGATACGCAGTATTTT. It is translated as CASSLGAGVTDTQYF.